The 5 T cell receptor beta chains below were found in one sample sequenced in a study of T-cell memory formation after mild COVID-19. TCRdb re-derived calls from the 5' RACE reads in MiXCR, one entry per CDR3 protein. The data show 140,000 or so distinct CDR3 sequences, around 21% seen once. Sequenced input: PBMCs or a T cell subset sorted from them (not recorded which). The source is an adult woman who had mild COVID-19 (a few samples of this study predate the infection). Cell type and time point are not known.

The chain uses TRBV5-1 and TRBJ2-3, with D maybe TRBD2 (6 bases). Between the trimmed V and J ends, which lost 1 base and 0 bases, there was a span of 12 bases. Germline V gives CDR1 SGHRS, CDR2 YFSETQ. There are 16 residues in the CDR3. As DNA, the CDR3 is TGCGCCAGCAGCTTGTTTACGGGGACTAGCACAGATACGCAGTATTTT. Translating gives CASSLFTGTSTDTQYF.

This sequence joins TRBV2 and TRBJ2-3; D may be TRBD2 (6 bases). With 5 bases removed from V and 8 bases from J, the gap between germline ends came to 11 bases. The germline gives CDR1 SNHLY, CDR2 FYNNEI. The CDR3 length is 12 residues. The DNA of the CDR3 is TGTGCCAGCAGTTCGGAGGGGATTACGCAGTATTTT. As protein: CASSSEGITQYF.

This clonotype was counted at least ten times. For the CDR3, the DNA is TGTGCCGGTGGACCGGGTCCCTCTGGAAACACCATATATTTT. It encodes CAGGPGPSGNTIYF. The chain carries TRBV7-8 and TRBJ1-3; D unclear. The CDR3 loop spans 14 amino acids. Germline V gene data show CDR1 as SGHVS and CDR2 as FQNEAQ. With 11 bases removed from V and 0 bases from J, the gap between germline ends came to 14 bases.

The chain uses TRBV7-2 and TRBJ2-1, with unresolved D. The V gene's germline CDR1 is SGHTA and CDR2 FQGNSA. Trimming took off 2 bases at V and 8 bases at J, with 19 bases between the two ends. This CDR3 comprises 16 residues. The CDR3 region is CASSLRSGALTYEQFF. DNA for the CDR3: TGTGCCAGCAGCTTAAGGTCAGGAGCCCTTACATATGAGCAGTTCTTC.

This clonotype was counted between two and nine times. The genes are TRBV24-1 and TRBJ2-5; 10 positions match TRBD2. V lost 4 bases to trimming and J lost 2 bases; unmatched junction nucleotides: 6. The CDR3 covers 16 residues. Germline loops: CDR1 KGHDR, CDR2 SFDVKD. Here the CDR3 reads CATSDAGTSEQETQYF. The CDR3, as DNA: TGTGCCACCAGTGACGCAGGGACTAGCGAACAAGAGACCCAGTACTTC.